This TCR beta chain was captured in a study of blood T cell repertoires in COVID-19. Generated by immunoSEQ multiplex PCR, the TCRdb table keeps only in-frame clones and is missing some. Of a few hundred thousand clones detected, around 89% appear once; the ten largest clones hold over 5.5%. Deletions cut 4 bases from V and 5 bases from J, with 10 bases between. CDR3 length: 13 residues. CDR1 SGHRS and CDR2 YFSETQ come from the germline V gene. The source of this sequence is a woman aged 50 to 60 with COVID-19, enrolled during active disease. Sequencing input: peripheral blood. This chain joins TRBV5-1 and TRBJ2-1; D possibly corresponds to TRBD1 (5 bases). This chain's CDR3 is CASSRQINNEQFF. In DNA form, the CDR3 reads TGCGCCAGCAGCAGACAGATAAACAATGAGCAGTTCTTC.